This entry is about one T cell receptor beta chain. The method was immunoSEQ multiplex PCR; TCRdb's version includes in-frame clones alone and lacks a portion of them. The sample includes 250,000 to 300,000 clones, around 86% of them seen just once. Germline lookup yields CDR1 LNHDA and CDR2 SQIVND (reference sequence). CDR3 length equals 15 residues. Trimming at V came to 7 bases and at J to 5 bases, leaving 10 bases not matched to a gene. This record belongs to a study of blood T cell repertoires in COVID-19. The genes are TRBV19 and TRBJ1-5, with 8 nucleotides matching TRBD1. Sequenced sample: peripheral blood. The clonotype comes from a man aged 45 to 65 with acute or convalescent COVID-19. CDR3 bases: TGTGCCAGTACCGTGGCCGGACAGGGAGATCAGCCCCAGCATTTT. This gives the protein CASTVAGQGDQPQHF.